The next 14 T cell receptor beta chains were all read from a single sample in a study of patients and donors after allogeneic stem cell transplantation. TCRdb itself ran the RT-PCR reads through MiXCR, one entry per CDR3 protein. The repertoire holds about 960,000 distinct CDR3 sequences, under 20% seen once, with around 5.5% in the top ten. The sequencing input was blood, either unsorted or a sorted T cell fraction (not recorded which). Source of these receptors: a human donor who was either an allogeneic HSCT recipient or a stem cell or donor lymphocyte infusion donor (not recorded which). It is not recorded whose cells these are; they may come from a transplant donor.

The rearrangement uses TRBV4-1 and TRBJ1-1; D perhaps matches TRBD1 (5 bases). V was trimmed by 3 bases and J by 0 bases, leaving 8 bases between them. Germline values: CDR1 MGHRA, CDR2 YSYEKL. The CDR3 spans 14 residues. The CDR3 DNA follows: TGCGCCAGCAGCCAGGGACGCGTGAACACTGAAGCTTTCTTT. Translated: CASSQGRVNTEAFF.

This clonotype came up a few times. V is TRBV7-7 and J is TRBJ2-3; unclear D gene. Per germline, CDR1 SSHAT and CDR2 FNYEAQ (reference sequence). The CDR3 has 14 residues. V was shortened by 7 bases and J by 4 bases, with 15 bases between the two germline ends. This chain's CDR3 is CASTPIGVADTQYF. CDR3 in DNA: TGTGCCAGCACCCCCATAGGTGTTGCAGATACGCAGTATTTT. Variable domain in full (rest from reference TRBV7-7 and TRBJ2-3): GAGVSQSPRYKVTKRGQDVTLRCDPISSHATLYWYQQALGQGPEFLTYFNYEAQPDKSGLPSDRFSAERPEGSISTLTIQRTEQRDSAMYRCASTPIGVADTQYFGPGTRLTVL.

The chain is built from TRBV12-3 or TRBV12-4 and TRBJ1-5; perhaps TRBD1 as D (5 bases). V was trimmed by 6 bases and J by 0 bases, leaving 9 bases between them. The length of the CDR3 is 14 residues. The CDR3 protein is CASRGDYSNQPQHF. CDR3 bases: TGTGCCAGCAGGGGGGATTATAGCAATCAGCCCCAGCATTTT.

V and J are TRBV20-1 and TRBJ1-3; D is undetermined. V was clipped by 0 bases and J by 0 bases, with 12 bases between them. This CDR3 is built from 16 residues. Per the germline V gene, CDR1 is DFQATT and CDR2 is SNEGSKA (reference sequence). The CDR3 nucleotides read TGCAGTGCTAGAGATCTGAGACTGCCCTCTGGAAACACCATATATTTT. It codes for CSARDLRLPSGNTIYF.

The chain links TRBV7-9 to TRBJ1-6; 10 bases line up with TRBD1. Germline loops: CDR1 SEHNR, CDR2 FQNEAQ (reference sequence). J was trimmed by 10 bases and V by 7 bases; bases with no gene match: 7. The CDR3 extends over 14 amino acids. The CDR3 loop reads CASNAGTGVSPLHF. The CDR3 DNA reads TGTGCCAGCAACGCCGGGACAGGGGTCTCACCCCTCCACTTT.

The chain carries TRBV7-3 and TRBJ1-2; maybe TRBD1 (5 bases). Germline V lookup: CDR1 SGHTA, CDR2 FQGTGA. The CDR3 sequence is 17 residues long. Trimming stripped 5 bases from V and 8 bases from J, with 27 bases between. The CDR3 here is CASSARGGNYQAGGYTF. The CDR3 coding sequence is TGTGCCAGCAGCGCCCGTGGGGGGAACTACCAGGCCGGGGGCTACACCTTC.

This clonotype was detected only a few times. The chain uses TRBV20-1 and TRBJ1-1; unclear D gene. V lost 4 bases and J 1 base, leaving 4 bases between the germline ends. Looked up from germline, CDR1 is DFQATT and CDR2 is SNEGSKA (reference sequence). The CDR3 length is 11 residues. CDR3 coding DNA: TGCAGTGCTAAGAGGAACACTGAAGCTTTCTTT. Protein: CSAKRNTEAFF.

This clonotype was observed a few times. The rearrangement uses TRBV5-1 and TRBJ2-1; 11 bases are shared with TRBD2. Trimming removed 3 bases from V and 10 bases from J; junction bases left unmatched: 9. CDR3 length equals 15 residues. Per the germline V gene, CDR1 is SGHRS and CDR2 is YFSETQ. Here the CDR3 DNA reads TGCGCCAGCAGCTCCGGGACTAGCGGTCTTGAGGAGCAGTTCTTC. Translation gives CASSSGTSGLEEQFF.

There are many counts of this clonotype. The chain couples TRBV5-1 to TRBJ2-1, with D unresolved. This CDR3 spans 13 amino acids. The germline V gene encodes CDR1 SGHRS and CDR2 YFSETQ. V lost 7 bases, J lost 0 bases, and 8 bases lay in between. The CDR3 DNA is TGCGCCAGCCAGACAAGCTCCTACAATGAGCAGTTCTTC. This translates into CASQTSSYNEQFF.

The rearrangement uses TRBV5-1 and TRBJ2-7, with D tentatively TRBD2 (6 bases). Germline lookup yields CDR1 SGHRS and CDR2 YFSETQ. This CDR3 is built from 16 residues. V lost 1 base and J 2 bases, leaving 16 bases between the germline ends. CDR3 residues: CASSLTTGGRAYEQYF. Written as DNA, the CDR3 is TGCGCCAGCAGCTTGACTACCGGGGGACGGGCCTACGAGCAGTACTTC. Supplemented by reference TRBV5-1 and TRBJ2-7, the full variable domain reads KAGVTQTPRYLIKTRGQQVTLSCSPISGHRSVSWYQQTPGQGLQFLFEYFSETQRNKGNFPGRFSGRQFSNSRSEMNVSTLELGDSALYLCASSLTTGGRAYEQYFGPGTRLTVT.

This clonotype was counted between two and nine times. The V call is TRBV12-3 or TRBV12-4, the J call TRBJ2-7, with 12 bases that match TRBD1. After removal of 0 bases from V and 11 bases from J, the junction contained 2 bases not matched to a gene. The CDR3 length is 13 residues. Written as DNA, the CDR3 is TGTGCCAGCAGTTTAGCAGGGACAGGGGGCGAGTACTTC. Its translation is CASSLAGTGGEYF.

The CDR3 DNA follows: TGTGCCAGCAGCCCCCCTTGGGGGGGCGATACCTACGAGCAGTACTTC. Protein sequence: CASSPPWGGDTYEQYF. The chain combines TRBV5-6 with TRBJ2-7, with TRBD2 as a possible D gene (7 bases). The CDR3 has 16 amino acids. Germline-derived CDR1 and CDR2 are SGHDT and YYEEEE. The ends were cut back, 4 bases at V and 2 bases at J, with 19 bases in the middle.

The rearrangement joins TRBV29-1 to TRBJ1-2; the match to TRBD1 covers 9 bases. Germline CDR1 SQVTM, CDR2 ANQGSEA. J lost 7 bases, V lost 5 bases, and 8 bases had no gene match. This CDR3 contains 13 residues. CDR3 sequence: CSVNYRGLGGYTF. The CDR3 DNA sequence: TGCAGCGTTAACTACAGGGGGCTAGGTGGCTACACCTTC.

The chain couples TRBV24-1 to TRBJ2-7; unclear D gene. The V gene lost 3 bases and the J gene lost 0 bases, with 8 bases spanning the gap. This CDR3 spans 14 amino acids. Germline V gene sequence: CDR1 KGHDR, CDR2 SFDVKD. Here the CDR3 DNA reads TGTGCCACCAGTGATACGACCCACTCCTACGAGCAGTACTTC. Amino acids: CATSDTTHSYEQYF.